This TCR beta chain is drawn from a study of spatial heterogeneity in lung cancer. Time point specified: sample taken at primary tumor resection. This clonotype counts as medium-sized (0.01 to 0.1%). Antigen unknown. TCR cDNA molecules each carried a unique molecular identifier. TCRdb recomputed calls from the 5' RACE reads with MiXCR, one row per CDR3 protein. There are about 2,300 distinct CDR3 sequences in the sample; around 20% occur only once, and more than 8% lies in the top ten. V was cut by 5 bases and J by 6 bases, with 11 bases left in between. Germline V gene sequence: CDR1 LNHNV, CDR2 YYDKDF (reference sequence). This CDR3 is 13 amino acids long. Study results and limitations: In tumors, expanded intratumoral alpha and beta TCR counts tracked mutation counts.

Sequencing used lung tumor tissue, obtained at surgery. The V call is TRBV15, the J call TRBJ2-4; tentatively, D is TRBD1 (5 bases). The sequence was collected from a male donor with early-stage non-small cell lung cancer. The CDR3 sequence: CATSQGFGNIQYF. The CDR3, as DNA: TGTGCCACCAGCCAGGGTTTTGGAAACATTCAGTACTTC.